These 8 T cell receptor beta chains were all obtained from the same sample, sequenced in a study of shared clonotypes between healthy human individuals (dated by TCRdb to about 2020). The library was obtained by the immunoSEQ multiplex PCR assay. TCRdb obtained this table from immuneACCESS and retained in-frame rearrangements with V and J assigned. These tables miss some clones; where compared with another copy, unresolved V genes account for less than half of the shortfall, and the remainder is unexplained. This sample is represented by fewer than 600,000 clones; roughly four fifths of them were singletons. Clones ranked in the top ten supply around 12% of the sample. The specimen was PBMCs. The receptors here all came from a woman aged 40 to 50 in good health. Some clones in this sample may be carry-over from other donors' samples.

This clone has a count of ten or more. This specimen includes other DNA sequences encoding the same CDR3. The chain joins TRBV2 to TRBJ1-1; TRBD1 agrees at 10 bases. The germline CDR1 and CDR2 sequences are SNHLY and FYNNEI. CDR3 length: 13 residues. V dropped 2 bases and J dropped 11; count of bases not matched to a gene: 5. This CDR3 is CASSELGQGMAFF. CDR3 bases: TGTGCCAGCAGTGAATTGGGACAGGGGATGGCTTTCTTT.

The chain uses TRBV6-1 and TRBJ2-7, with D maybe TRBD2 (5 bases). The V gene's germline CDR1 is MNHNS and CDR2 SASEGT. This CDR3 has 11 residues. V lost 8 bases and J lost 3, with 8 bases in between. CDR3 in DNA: TGTGCCAGCGTGGGGAGCTACGAGCAGTACTTC. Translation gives CASVGSYEQYF.

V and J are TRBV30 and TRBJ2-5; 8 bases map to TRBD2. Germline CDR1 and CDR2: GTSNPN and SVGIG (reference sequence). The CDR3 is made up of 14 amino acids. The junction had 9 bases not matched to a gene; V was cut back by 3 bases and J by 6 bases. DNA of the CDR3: TGTGCCTGGAGGTTAGCGGGAAGTCTGAAGACCCAGTACTTC. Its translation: CAWRLAGSLKTQYF.

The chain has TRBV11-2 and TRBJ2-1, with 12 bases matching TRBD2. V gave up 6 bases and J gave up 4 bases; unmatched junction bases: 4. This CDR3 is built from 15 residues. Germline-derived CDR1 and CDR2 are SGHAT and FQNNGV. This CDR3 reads CASRQLAGGYNEQFF. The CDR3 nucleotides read TGTGCCAGCAGACAACTAGCGGGGGGATACAATGAGCAGTTCTTC.

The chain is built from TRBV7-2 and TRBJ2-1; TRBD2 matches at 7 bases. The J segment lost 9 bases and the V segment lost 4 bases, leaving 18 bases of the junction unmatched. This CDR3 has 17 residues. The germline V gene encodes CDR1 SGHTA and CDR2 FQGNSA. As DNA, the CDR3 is TGTGCCAGCAGCTCCCGGGAAGCGGGATCCCTCTCGGGTGAGCAGTTCTTC. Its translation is CASSSREAGSLSGEQFF.

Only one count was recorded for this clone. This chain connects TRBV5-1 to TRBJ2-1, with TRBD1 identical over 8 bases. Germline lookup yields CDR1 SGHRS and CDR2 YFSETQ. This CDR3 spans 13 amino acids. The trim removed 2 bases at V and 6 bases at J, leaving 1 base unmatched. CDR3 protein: CASSFDRGNEQFF. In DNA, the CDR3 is TGCGCCAGCAGCTTCGACAGGGGCAATGAGCAGTTCTTC. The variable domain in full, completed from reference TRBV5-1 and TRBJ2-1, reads KAGVTQTPRYLIKTRGQQVTLSCSPISGHRSVSWYQQTPGQGLQFLFEYFSETQRNKGNFPGRFSGRQFSNSRSEMNVSTLELGDSALYLCASSFDRGNEQFFGPGTRLTVL.

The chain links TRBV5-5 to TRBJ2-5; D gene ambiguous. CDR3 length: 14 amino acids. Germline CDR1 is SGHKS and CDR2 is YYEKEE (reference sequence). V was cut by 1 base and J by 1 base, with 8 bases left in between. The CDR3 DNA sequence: TGTGCCAGCAGCTTGAGTCACAGCCAAGAGACCCAGTACTTC. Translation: CASSLSHSQETQYF.

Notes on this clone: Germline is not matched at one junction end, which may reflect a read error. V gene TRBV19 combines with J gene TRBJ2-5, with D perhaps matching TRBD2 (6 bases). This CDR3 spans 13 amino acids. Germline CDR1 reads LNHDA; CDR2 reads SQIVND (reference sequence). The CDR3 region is CASSISGEETQYF. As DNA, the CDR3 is TGTGCCAGTAGTATATCGGGGGAAGAAACCCAGTACTTC. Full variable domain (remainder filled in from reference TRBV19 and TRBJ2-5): DGGITQSPKYLFRKEGQNVTLSCEQNLNHDAMYWYRQDPGQGLRLIYYSQIVNDFQKGDIAEGYSVSREKKESFPLTVTSAQKNPTAFYLCASSISGEETQYFGPGTRLLVL.